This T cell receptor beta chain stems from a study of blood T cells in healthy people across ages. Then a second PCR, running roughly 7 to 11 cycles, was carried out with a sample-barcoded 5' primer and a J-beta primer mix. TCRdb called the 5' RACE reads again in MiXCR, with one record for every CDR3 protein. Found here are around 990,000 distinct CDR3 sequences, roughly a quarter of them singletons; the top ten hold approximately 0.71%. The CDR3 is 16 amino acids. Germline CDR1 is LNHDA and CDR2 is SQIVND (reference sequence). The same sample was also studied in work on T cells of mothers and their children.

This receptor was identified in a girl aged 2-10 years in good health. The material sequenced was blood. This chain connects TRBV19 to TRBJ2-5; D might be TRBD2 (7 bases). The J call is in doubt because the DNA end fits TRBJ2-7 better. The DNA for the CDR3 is TGTGCCAGTAGCGATAAACGGGGGGCAGATTCCTACGAGCAGTACTTC. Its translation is CASSDKRGADSYEQYF.